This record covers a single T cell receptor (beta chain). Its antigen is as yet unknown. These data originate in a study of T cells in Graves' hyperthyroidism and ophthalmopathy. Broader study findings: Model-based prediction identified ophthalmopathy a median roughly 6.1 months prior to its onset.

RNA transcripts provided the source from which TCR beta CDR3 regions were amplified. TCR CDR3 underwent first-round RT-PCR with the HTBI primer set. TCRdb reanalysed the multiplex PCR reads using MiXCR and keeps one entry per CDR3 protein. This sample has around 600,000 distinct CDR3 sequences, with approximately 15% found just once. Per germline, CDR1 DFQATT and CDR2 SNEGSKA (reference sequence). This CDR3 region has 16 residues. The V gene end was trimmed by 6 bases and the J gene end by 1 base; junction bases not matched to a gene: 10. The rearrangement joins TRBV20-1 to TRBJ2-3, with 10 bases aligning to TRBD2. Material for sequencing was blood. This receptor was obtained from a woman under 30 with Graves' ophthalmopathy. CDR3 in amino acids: CSAYRLAGDGTDTQYF. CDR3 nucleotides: TGCAGTGCGTATCGGCTAGCGGGAGATGGCACAGATACGCAGTATTTT.